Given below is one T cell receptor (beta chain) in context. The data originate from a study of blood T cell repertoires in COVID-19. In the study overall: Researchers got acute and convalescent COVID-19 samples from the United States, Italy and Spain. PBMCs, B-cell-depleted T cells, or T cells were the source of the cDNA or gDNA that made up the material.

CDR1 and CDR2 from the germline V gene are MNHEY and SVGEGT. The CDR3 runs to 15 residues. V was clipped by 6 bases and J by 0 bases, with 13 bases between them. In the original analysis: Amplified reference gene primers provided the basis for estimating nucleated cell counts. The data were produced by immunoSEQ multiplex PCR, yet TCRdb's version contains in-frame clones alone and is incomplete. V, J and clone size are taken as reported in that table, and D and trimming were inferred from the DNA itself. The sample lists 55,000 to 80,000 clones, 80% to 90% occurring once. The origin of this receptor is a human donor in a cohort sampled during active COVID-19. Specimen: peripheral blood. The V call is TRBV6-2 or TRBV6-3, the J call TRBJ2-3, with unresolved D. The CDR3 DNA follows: TGTGCCAGCAGCCCTAATGTCCCTAGCACAGATACGCAGTATTTT. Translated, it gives CASSPNVPSTDTQYF.